These 21 T cell receptor beta chains were sequenced from one sample in a study of identical twins. One entry per CDR3 protein results from TCRdb running MiXCR on the 5' RACE reads. Among about 390,000 distinct CDR3 sequences listed, around 9% were seen once. Source material: naive T cells sorted from blood. The receptors shown here come from a woman aged 50 to 60 in good health.

The chain is built from TRBV7-3 and TRBJ2-1; tentatively, D is TRBD1 or TRBD2 (5 bases each). The CDR3 has 14 amino acids. V was shortened by 0 bases and J by 6 bases, with 9 bases between the two germline ends. Germline CDR1 SGHTA, CDR2 FQGTGA. Here the CDR3 reads CASSLTLGTNEQFF. CDR3 in DNA: TGTGCCAGCAGCTTAACCCTGGGGACCAATGAGCAGTTCTTC. Looking up the rest from reference TRBV7-3 and TRBJ2-1 gives the full variable domain: GAGVSQTPSNKVTEKGKYVELRCDPISGHTALYWYRQSLGQGPEFLIYFQGTGAADDSGLPNDRFFAVRPEGSVSTLKIQRTERGDSAVYLCASSLTLGTNEQFFGPGTRLTVL.

This clonotype was seen only a few times. The chain carries TRBV7-9 and TRBJ1-1; D perhaps matches TRBD1 (6 bases). V lost 1 base and J lost 0, with 15 bases in between. Germline V CDR1 and CDR2: SEHNR, FQNEAQ (reference sequence). The CDR3 has 17 residues. CDR3 protein: CASSLDPWTALNTEAFF. DNA for the CDR3: TGTGCCAGCAGCTTAGATCCCTGGACAGCCCTGAACACTGAAGCTTTCTTT.

A few counts support this clonotype. The chain uses TRBV6-1 and TRBJ1-1; maybe TRBD1 (5 bases). The CDR3 length is 12 residues. The V gene lost 11 bases and the J gene lost 4 bases, with 14 bases spanning the gap. CDR1 and CDR2 (germline): MNHNS, SASEGT. CDR3 sequence (DNA): TGTGCCGGAAGGGGTAAGGGCACTGAAGCTTTCTTT. Translated, it gives CAGRGKGTEAFF.

In this sample, this clonotype turned up once. This sequence may be a read error, since a much larger clone differs from it by one base. The V call is TRBV29-1, the J call TRBJ2-1; TRBD2 matches 11 bases. The CDR3 has 14 amino acids. Germline values: CDR1 SQVTM, CDR2 ANQGSEA. The CDR3 region is CSASSSGRFGERFF. The CDR3 region has the DNA TGCAGCGCCTCTTCTAGCGGGAGGTTTGGTGAGCGGTTCTTC.

At least ten counts were recorded for this clonotype. The chain couples TRBV6-6 to TRBJ2-3; 8 positions match TRBD2. The CDR3 is 16 amino acids. CDR1 is MNHNY, CDR2 SVGAGI, per germline (reference sequence). V shed 4 bases, J shed 3 bases, and the junction held 9 bases outside the gene matches. The CDR3 DNA sequence: TGTGCCAGCAGTTTTGGAGGGACTAGGTGGACAGATACGCAGTATTTT. It is translated as CASSFGGTRWTDTQYF.

The sample holds many counts of this clonotype. J is TRBJ1-2 and V is TRBV5-6; TRBD1 matches at 7 bases. There are 14 residues in the CDR3. V lost 1 base and J lost 8; bases outside the gene matches: 8. CDR1 and CDR2 from the germline V gene are SGHDT and YYEEEE. CDR3 amino acids: CASSLPGTAYGYTF. The DNA of the CDR3 is TGTGCCAGCAGCTTGCCCGGGACAGCCTACGGCTACACCTTC. The full variable domain, in which reference TRBV5-6 and TRBJ1-2 provide the parts outside the CDR3, is DAGVTQSPTHLIKTRGQQVTLRCSPKSGHDTVSWYQQALGQGPQFIFQYYEEEERQRGNFPDRFSGHQFPNYSSELNVNALLLGDSALYLCASSLPGTAYGYTFGSGTRLTVV.

This clonotype was detected a few times. This sequence joins TRBV7-8 and TRBJ1-2, with D maybe TRBD1 (6 bases). Looked up from germline, CDR1 is SGHVS and CDR2 is FQNEAQ. The V end lost 4 bases, the J end lost 4 bases, and 13 bases lay between the germline ends. CDR3 size: 14 residues. Here the CDR3 reads CASSSWETGYGYTF. Here the CDR3 DNA reads TGTGCCAGCAGCTCGTGGGAGACAGGCTATGGCTACACCTTC.

The rearrangement joins TRBV9 to TRBJ2-1; TRBD1 agrees at 7 bases. The V segment lost 0 bases and the J segment 5 bases; nucleotides outside the gene matches: 5. The length of the CDR3 is 15 residues. Germline V gives CDR1 SGDLS, CDR2 YYNGEE. As DNA, the CDR3 is TGTGCCAGCAGCGTAGAAGGTGGACAGGACAATGAGCAGTTCTTC. It translates to CASSVEGGQDNEQFF.

At least ten counts were recorded for this clonotype. The chain carries TRBV9 and TRBJ2-3, with unresolved D. Germline CDR1 SGDLS, CDR2 YYNGEE. This CDR3 is 16 amino acids long. V was shortened by 0 bases and J by 2 bases, with 13 bases between the two germline ends. The DNA of the CDR3 is TGTGCCAGCAGCGTAGGTGTTTCGTCATACACAGATACGCAGTATTTT. Translated: CASSVGVSSYTDTQYF.

The sample holds many counts of this clonotype. The chain links TRBV28 to TRBJ2-2; D is undetermined. Germline CDR1 MDHEN, CDR2 SYDVKM. V dropped 3 bases and J dropped 6 bases, with 2 bases sitting between them. The CDR3 has 11 residues. Here the CDR3 reads CASSFAGELFF. The CDR3 DNA sequence: TGTGCCAGCAGTTTCGCCGGGGAGCTGTTTTTT.

This chain connects TRBV5-1 to TRBJ2-1, with TRBD2 matching over 13 bases. V gave up 4 bases and J gave up 6 bases; unmatched junction bases: 7. The germline V gene encodes CDR1 SGHRS and CDR2 YFSETQ. The CDR3 spans 16 residues. The chain's CDR3 is CASSGTSGIVGNEQFF. CDR3 nucleotides: TGCGCCAGCAGCGGGACTAGCGGGATAGTAGGCAATGAGCAGTTCTTC.

This clonotype was seen ten or more times. This chain joins TRBV10-3 and TRBJ2-5; tentative D call: TRBD2 (6 bases). The CDR3 contains 18 residues. V lost 0 bases to trimming and J lost 1 base, with 18 bases between them. Germline CDR1 and CDR2: ENHRY and SYGVKD. The CDR3 DNA is TGTGCCATCAGTGAGTCGAAAATGGACTTGGGGGGCCAAGAGACCCAGTACTTC. Protein: CAISESKMDLGGQETQYF.

In the case of this clonotype: A clone one base away is much larger, so this may be a read error. V is TRBV7-8 and J is TRBJ1-1; no firm D call. Germline assignment: CDR1 SGHVS and CDR2 FQNEAQ. The CDR3 is 16 amino acids. The CDR3 is CATSLELGAVNTEAFF. The CDR3, as DNA: TGTGCCACCAGCTTAGAGCTAGGAGCGGTGAACACTGAAGCTTTCTTT. Full variable domain (rest looked up from reference TRBV7-8 and TRBJ1-1): GAGVSQSPRYKVAKRGQDVALRCDPISGHVSLFWYQQALGQGPEFLTYFQNEAQLDKSGLPSDRFFAERPEGSVSTLKIQRTQQEDSAVYLCATSLELGAVNTEAFFGQGTRLTVV.

Only a few counts were recorded for this clonotype. CDR3 in amino acids: CSARTGRGWGSSYNEQFF. CDR3 in DNA: TGCAGTGCTAGAACGGGACGGGGTTGGGGGAGCTCCTACAATGAGCAGTTCTTC. The chain has TRBV20-1 and TRBJ2-1; D is perhaps TRBD1 or TRBD2 (5 bases each). Per the germline V gene, CDR1 is DFQATT and CDR2 is SNEGSKA (reference sequence). The V end lost 2 bases, the J end lost 0 bases, and 20 bases lay between the germline ends. This CDR3 comprises 18 residues.

This clonotype was detected ten times or more. The rearrangement uses TRBV29-1 and TRBJ2-5, with a weak D call TRBD2 (5 bases). The CDR3 totals 12 residues. Trimming cost V 4 bases and J 4 bases, with 10 bases left between them. The germline gives CDR1 SQVTM, CDR2 ANQGSEA. As DNA, the CDR3 is TGCAGCGTTGCCGAGGGAAGAGAGACCCAGTACTTC. Translation: CSVAEGRETQYF.

The rearrangement links TRBV12-3 or TRBV12-4 to TRBJ1-5, with TRBD1 matching over 7 bases. V lost 6 bases and J lost 3; bases outside the gene matches: 2. CDR3 length: 13 residues. This chain's CDR3 is CASSGQANQPQHF. CDR3 DNA: TGTGCCAGCAGCGGACAGGCCAATCAGCCCCAGCATTTT.

The chain uses TRBV5-1 and TRBJ1-2; D uncertain. There are 17 residues in the CDR3. V was pared by 4 bases and J by 0 bases, with 19 bases between. The V gene's germline CDR1 is SGHRS and CDR2 YFSETQ. CDR3 protein: CASSRTGRNEANYGYTF. CDR3 nucleotide sequence: TGCGCCAGCAGCAGAACTGGACGGAATGAAGCTAACTATGGCTACACCTTC.

This clonotype was seen many times. This chain links TRBV18 with TRBJ1-2; 7 positions agree with TRBD1. The V gene end was trimmed by 8 bases and the J gene end by 7 bases; junction bases not matched to a gene: 4. The CDR3 has 11 amino acids. Germline-derived CDR1 and CDR2 are KGHSH and LQKENI. The CDR3 nucleotides read TGTGCCAGCGAAGGGGGCCGTGGCTACACCTTC. This codes for CASEGGRGYTF.

This chain connects TRBV18 to TRBJ2-7, with D unresolved. Germline V gives CDR1 KGHSH, CDR2 LQKENI. Trimming cost V 3 bases and J 6 bases, with 9 bases left between them. CDR3 length: 12 residues. The CDR3 spells CASSPTELEQYF. The CDR3 bases are TGTGCCAGCTCACCTACAGAGCTCGAGCAGTACTTC.

In its sample, this clonotype was seen a few times. The V call is TRBV20-1, the J call TRBJ2-7; D unclear. Trimming stripped 3 bases from V and 5 bases from J, with 8 bases between. Looked up from germline, CDR1 is DFQATT and CDR2 is SNEGSKA (reference sequence). The CDR3 runs to 11 residues. The CDR3 is CSASLADEQYF. The CDR3 nucleotides read TGCAGTGCTAGCTTGGCGGACGAGCAGTACTTC.

V gene TRBV20-1 combines with J gene TRBJ1-2, with D unclear. In germline, CDR1 is DFQATT, CDR2 SNEGSKA (reference sequence). Trimming cost V 0 bases and J 2 bases, with 10 bases left between them. The CDR3 is made up of 14 amino acids. CDR3 coding DNA: TGCAGTGCTAGAGATAACACTGGGAACTATGGCTACACCTTC. Translation gives CSARDNTGNYGYTF.